This T cell receptor (beta chain) was captured by sequencing in a study of blood T cell repertoires in COVID-19. Study summary: Both acute and convalescent COVID-19 samples were obtained from the United States, Italy and Spain. PBMCs, B-cell-depleted T cells, or T cells provided the cDNA or gDNA that made up the material.

The germline gives CDR1 SGDLS, CDR2 YYNGEE. The CDR3 has 11 residues. With V trimmed by 10 bases and J by 5 bases, 5 bases remained unmatched. Seattle researchers signed up patients amid active infection and tracked them longitudinally. Original processing notes: Using reference gene primer amplification, nucleated cell counts were estimated. Libraries were prepared by immunoSEQ multiplex PCR; TCRdb keeps only in-frame clonotypes and omits some of them. V and J calls and clone size follow that table, whereas D and trimming were derived from the DNA. The table shows about 69,000 clones, with under 85% occurring only once.

This TCR came from a man between 45 and 60 years old with COVID-19, enrolled during active disease. The material sequenced was peripheral blood. V gene TRBV9 combines with J gene TRBJ1-2; 7 nucleotides agree with TRBD1. This CDR3 is CASGTAYGYTF. CDR3 DNA sequence: TGTGCCTCCGGGACAGCTTATGGCTACACCTTC.